This TCR beta chain is drawn from a study of neurological immune-mediated disorders. Study-wide points: Multiple sclerosis was found to have the least TCR clonal expansion, below healthy controls, and HTLV-1-associated myelopathy the most.

Trimming cost V 5 bases and J 6 bases; bases outside gene matches: 10. This CDR3 has 15 residues. CDR1 is MNHEY and CDR2 is SMNVEV in the germline V gene (reference sequence). The cDNA was synthesized by 5'RACE incorporating 10-nucleotide random UMIs. Over 180 million TCR-beta sequences, together covering 15-18 subjects, were produced by every individual sequencing run that was carried out. TCRdb itself ran the 5' RACE reads through MiXCR, one entry per CDR3 protein. This repertoire shows approximately 48,000 distinct CDR3 sequences, approximately 11% found once; its top ten account for roughly 10%. This clonotype occurred many times. No antigen is known for it. The time point: longitudinal time-point 3.

The sequence came from a male donor with HTLV-1-associated myelopathy (HAM/TSP). Sequenced input: PBMCs. V and J are TRBV27 and TRBJ2-1; 7 bases map to TRBD1. The CDR3 loop is CASSISGTAINEQFF. The CDR3 nucleotides are TGTGCCAGCAGTATTTCCGGGACAGCAATCAATGAGCAGTTCTTC.